The rows below give T cell receptor beta chains drawn from one sample of a study of blood T cell repertoires in COVID-19. Generated by immunoSEQ multiplex PCR, the TCRdb table keeps only in-frame clones and is missing some. The sample includes under 120,000 clones, roughly 84% of them seen just once. Source material: peripheral blood. The receptors come from a human donor in a cohort sampled during active COVID-19. Each CDR3 is given with its conserved first and last residue. The D gene is left open where the match is weak. Only some rows state a clone size, as once, few, many or a class for expanded clones.

v_gene,j_gene,abundance,d_gene,CDR3nt,CDR3aa
TRBV19,TRBJ1-4,-,-,TGTGCCAGTAGTATCCAGGGGAGTTCTAATGAAAAACTGTTTTTT,CASSIQGSSNEKLFF
TRBV7-8,TRBJ1-2,-,TRBD1,TGTGCCAGCAGCTTTCAGGGGGATCTAAGGAGTGGCTACACCTTC,CASSFQGDLRSGYTF
TRBV7-9,TRBJ1-6,-,-,TGTGCCAGCAGCCCCTGGGATTGGACGGACTTTTATAATTCACCCCTCCACTTT,CASSPWDWTDFYNSPLHF
TRBV7-9,TRBJ2-2,many,-,TGTGCCAGCAGATCCGTCAACACCGGGGAGCTGTTTTTT,CASRSVNTGELFF
TRBV14,TRBJ2-1,-,TRBD1,TGTGCCAGCAGCCGAAGGAGACAGGGCTCCTACAATGAGCAGTTCTTC,CASSRRRQGSYNEQFF
TRBV11-2,TRBJ2-3,-,TRBD2,TGTGCCAGCAGCTTATTACTAGCGGGAGCGGTAGATACGCAGTATTTT,CASSLLLAGAVDTQYF
TRBV5-1,TRBJ2-7,-,TRBD2,TGCGCCAGCAGCCCCCTAGGGACTAGCGACTCCTACGAGCAGTACTTC,CASSPLGTSDSYEQYF
TRBV28,TRBJ2-3,-,TRBD2,TGTGCCAGCAGTTCCATGACCGGGACTAGCGGGGAGGGTTGGTTGCGAGATACGCAGTATTTT,CASSSMTGTSGEGWLRDTQYF
TRBV7-2,TRBJ1-1,-,TRBD1,TGTGCCAGCAGGATGGGGACAGCGAACACTGAAGCTTTCTTT,CASRMGTANTEAFF
TRBV6-2/TRBV6-3,TRBJ2-1,-,-,TGTGCCAGCAGTTTTCTTGGGGGGGCCGGTGAGCAGTTCTTC,CASSFLGGAGEQFF
TRBV15,TRBJ2-3,once,TRBD2,TGTGCCACCAGCAGAGGAGAGGCGGGGGGTGGGGATACGCAGTATTTT,CATSRGEAGGGDTQYF
TRBV7-8,TRBJ1-1,-,-,TGTGCCAGCAGCTCGGGTCCGGGGGGGGCAAACACTGAAGCTTTCTTT,CASSSGPGGANTEAFF
TRBV4-1,TRBJ1-2,-,-,TGCGCCAGCAGCCAAGATCTTACAGGGACCTCTAACTATGGCTACACCTTC,CASSQDLTGTSNYGYTF
TRBV6-1,TRBJ2-7,-,-,TGTGCCAGCAGTGAATTTAGGGGTCTCGAGCAGTACTTC,CASSEFRGLEQYF
TRBV12-3/TRBV12-4,TRBJ1-5,-,-,TGTGCCAGTAAGAAGGGGGTTCAGCCCCAGCATTTT,CASKKGVQPQHF
TRBV10-1,TRBJ2-3,few,-,TGCGCCAGCAGTGATGAGGCCCCCTGGGATACGCAGTATTTT,CASSDEAPWDTQYF
TRBV5-1,TRBJ2-7,-,TRBD1,TGCGCCAGCAGCTTGTCTGGACAGGAGATCTACGAGCAGTACTTC,CASSLSGQEIYEQYF
TRBV28,TRBJ1-2,-,TRBD1,TGTGCCAGCAGTTCCGGGACAGGGGTGTTGGGTGACTATGGCTACACCTTC,CASSSGTGVLGDYGYTF
TRBV7-3,TRBJ2-1,-,TRBD2,TGTGCCAGCTCATTGACTAGCGCTTACAATGAGCAGTTCTTC,CASSLTSAYNEQFF
TRBV7-8,TRBJ1-3,-,-,TGTGCCAGCAGCCTCCGGGACATCTCTGGAAACACCATATATTTT,CASSLRDISGNTIYF
TRBV4-1,TRBJ2-1,-,TRBD2,TGCGCCAGCAGCCAAGAGGAGGCGCCCATAGCGGGATACAATGAGCAGTTCTTC,CASSQEEAPIAGYNEQFF
TRBV5-6,TRBJ2-7,-,-,TGTGCCAGCAGCCAATACAGGTTAAGCTCCTACGAGCAGTACTTC,CASSQYRLSSYEQYF
TRBV19,TRBJ2-1,-,TRBD2,TGTGCCAGTAGGACTAGCGGGGCCTACAATGAGCAGTTCTTC,CASRTSGAYNEQFF
TRBV5-1,TRBJ1-2,-,-,TGCGCCAGCAGCTTGGAATCCGCTTTAGAATCCTATGGCTACACCTTC,CASSLESALESYGYTF
TRBV27,TRBJ2-5,-,TRBD1,TGTGCCAGCACCCCGGGGCCAGGGGGCGTGATTGGGAAAGAGACCCAGTACTTC,CASTPGPGGVIGKETQYF
TRBV28,TRBJ2-2,few,TRBD1,TGTGCCAGCAGCCAAAGGGGGCGCGTAACCGGGGAGCTGTTTTTT,CASSQRGRVTGELFF
TRBV2,TRBJ2-1,-,TRBD2,TGTGCCAGCAGTGTCCAAAGCGGGGCCTACAATGAGCAGTTCTTC,CASSVQSGAYNEQFF
TRBV15,TRBJ1-1,-,-,TGTGCCACCAGCAGACAGGGGATAAGTTCTGAAGCTTTCTTT,CATSRQGISSEAFF
TRBV7-9,TRBJ1-1,-,-,TGTGCCAGTGACCGGAGGAGCATAACTGAAGCTTTCTTT,CASDRRSITEAFF
TRBV18,TRBJ2-1,-,TRBD1,TGTGCCAGCTCAGCCGACAGGGGGGCATACAATGAGCAGTTCTTC,CASSADRGAYNEQFF
TRBV28,TRBJ1-1,-,-,TGTGCCAGCAGCCCCGGGGGAAAGAACACTGAAGCTTTCTTT,CASSPGGKNTEAFF
TRBV7-3,TRBJ2-1,-,-,TGTGTCAGCAGCCCCGGGGACTACAATGAGCAGTTCTTC,CVSSPGDYNEQFF
TRBV2,TRBJ1-4,-,-,TGTGCCAGCAGCGCATTGACAGTTAATGAAAAACTGTTTTTT,CASSALTVNEKLFF
TRBV28,TRBJ1-2,-,-,TGTGCCACCTACGGGTATGGCTACACCTTC,CATYGYGYTF
TRBV5-1,TRBJ2-1,-,TRBD2,TGCGCCAGCAGCCCTGCTAGCGGGGAGCAGCAGTTCTTC,CASSPASGEQQFF
TRBV2,TRBJ1-1,-,TRBD1,TGTGCCAGCACATTTACAGGGGGCGTGACTGAAGCTTTCTTT,CASTFTGGVTEAFF
TRBV30,TRBJ1-6,-,-,TGTGCCTGGAGAAACAGGAACCCAAATTCACCCCTCCACTTT,CAWRNRNPNSPLHF
TRBV3-1/TRBV3-2,TRBJ1-1,-,-,TGTGCCAGCAGCCAAGCTGGACAGAACACTGAAGCTTTCTTT,CASSQAGQNTEAFF
TRBV30,TRBJ1-1,-,TRBD1,TGTGCCTGGGGGGGACAGATGAACACTGAAGCTTTCTTT,CAWGGQMNTEAFF
TRBV5-1,TRBJ2-2,few,-,TGCGCCAGCAGGGGGGAGGCCGGCACCGGGGAGCTGTTTTTT,CASRGEAGTGELFF
TRBV9,TRBJ2-1,-,-,TGTGCCAGCAGCGATTCCGGTGAGCAGTTCTTC,CASSDSGEQFF
TRBV5-6,TRBJ1-1,-,TRBD1,TGTGCCAGCAGCCACAGGGGGGTAAACACTGAAGCTTTCTTT,CASSHRGVNTEAFF
TRBV19,TRBJ1-5,-,TRBD1,TGTGCCAGTAGTGTAGTCGGGACAGGAGTAAATCAGCCCCAGCATTTT,CASSVVGTGVNQPQHF